Included here is one TCR beta chain sequence, with context. No antigen is known for it. This sample is part of a study of CD8 T cell repertoires and HIV-1 epitope variants. Assay: immunoSEQ multiplex PCR; the TCRdb copy retains only in-frame clones and omits some. The sample has about 5,400 clones; 65% to 80% are singletons. Sequenced: cultured CD8+ T cells derived from PBMCs. This receptor was identified in a male donor with HIV.

The CDR3 sequence is CASSEAGGLYSNQPQHF. CDR3 coding DNA: TGTGCCAGCAGTGAAGCAGGGGGCCTTTATAGCAATCAGCCCCAGCATTTT. The rearrangement joins TRBV2 to TRBJ1-5; TRBD1 matches at 7 bases. The germline V gene encodes CDR1 SNHLY and CDR2 FYNNEI. Unmatched junction bases numbered 5, after V lost 0 bases and J lost 0 bases. This CDR3 spans 17 amino acids. The full variable domain, with the rest looked up from reference TRBV2 and TRBJ1-5, is EPEVTQTPSHQVTQMGQEVILRCVPISNHLYFYWYRQILGQKVEFLVSFYNNEISEKSEIFDDQFSVERPDGSNFTLKIRSTKLEDSAMYFCASSEAGGLYSNQPQHFGDGTRLSIL.